A single sample is the source of the 31 T cell receptor beta chains below, sequenced in a study of T cell repertoires in cytomegalovirus infection. Each CDR3 protein is one row after TCRdb ran MiXCR on the reads. The sample comprises approximately 290,000 distinct CDR3 sequences, under 30% of which are singletons, and 14% rests with the top ten. Source material: PBMCs. These receptor sequences come from a human donor in good health (CMV status not recorded). Some clones in this sample may be carry-over from other donors' samples.

V is TRBV28 and J is TRBJ2-7, with D maybe TRBD2 (5 bases). Germline V lookup: CDR1 MDHEN, CDR2 SYDVKM. The CDR3 has 11 residues. V was pared by 8 bases and J by 5 bases, with 10 bases between. DNA of the CDR3: TGTGCCAGCCTTAGAGCGGACGAGCAGTACTTC. Translated: CASLRADEQYF. The whole variable domain, filled in from reference TRBV28 and TRBJ2-7, reads DVKVTQSSRYLVKRTGEKVFLECVQDMDHENMFWYRQDPGLGLRLIYFSYDVKMKEKGDIPEGYSVSREKKERFSLILESASTNQTSMYLCASLRADEQYFGPGTRLTVT.

The chain combines TRBV20-1 with TRBJ1-2, with no clear D. In germline, CDR1 is DFQATT, CDR2 SNEGSKA (reference sequence). The CDR3 length is 15 residues. The V and J ends lost 0 bases and 0 bases respectively, with 11 bases between them. This CDR3 reads CSARDTGPSNYGYTF. For the CDR3, the DNA is TGCAGTGCTAGAGATACGGGTCCATCTAACTATGGCTACACCTTC.

The CDR3 protein is CASSDFGEQYF. The CDR3 region has the DNA TGCGCCAGCAGTGATTTCGGCGAGCAGTACTTC. The chain links TRBV10-2 to TRBJ2-7, with D unresolved. The germline V gene encodes CDR1 WSHSY and CDR2 SAAADI. The V and J ends lost 3 bases and 6 bases respectively, with 6 bases between them. This CDR3 contains 11 residues.

About this clonotype itself: This could be a read error, since a much larger clone is one nucleotide away. The CDR3 is CASSFTENTVELFF. The CDR3 DNA reads TGTGCCAGCAGCTTTACAGAGAACACCGTGGAGCTGTTTTTT. V is TRBV11-2 and J is TRBJ2-2, with D hard to call. The CDR3 totals 14 residues. The germline CDR1 and CDR2 sequences are SGHAT and FQNNGV.

At least ten counts were recorded for this clonotype. This rearrangement joins TRBV7-2 to TRBJ2-7; TRBD2 matches 8 bases. After removal of 4 bases from V and 4 bases from J, the junction contained 9 bases not matched to a gene. The CDR3 totals 15 residues. CDR1 SGHTA and CDR2 FQGNSA come from the germline V gene. The CDR3 sequence: CASSSRGGLVYEQYF. CDR3 in DNA: TGTGCCAGCAGCTCCCGCGGGGGGCTGGTTTACGAGCAGTACTTC.

The chain has TRBV28 and TRBJ2-1, with 14 bases matching TRBD2. V lost 2 bases and J lost 7; bases outside the gene matches: 7. Germline V lookup: CDR1 MDHEN, CDR2 SYDVKM. This CDR3 comprises 17 residues. CDR3 amino acids: CASSLMFGTSGSNEQFF. The CDR3 bases are TGTGCCAGCAGTTTAATGTTCGGGACTAGCGGGAGTAATGAGCAGTTCTTC.

The chain links TRBV7-2 to TRBJ1-6; a weak D match, TRBD1 (6 bases). The CDR3 totals 19 residues. V was shortened by 1 base and J by 0 bases, with 16 bases between the two germline ends. CDR1 SGHTA and CDR2 FQGNSA come from the germline V gene. CDR3 in amino acids: CASSLVGWGRTSYNSPLHF. CDR3 DNA sequence: TGTGCCAGCAGCTTAGTAGGCTGGGGGCGGACCTCCTATAATTCACCCCTCCACTTT.

This clonotype was seen repeatedly, ten times or more. The genes are TRBV7-2 and TRBJ1-2, with 7 positions matching TRBD1. CDR1 and CDR2 from the germline V gene are SGHTA and FQGNSA. The length of the CDR3 is 15 residues. V shed 4 bases and J 2 bases; nucleotides not matched to a gene: 7. The CDR3 loop reads CASSYRAQGNYGYTF. The CDR3 DNA reads as TGTGCCAGCAGCTACCGCGCACAGGGGAACTATGGCTACACCTTC.

In DNA, the CDR3 is TGTGCCAGCGGGACTTTTCACACAGATACGCAGTATTTT. This encodes CASGTFHTDTQYF. The V call is TRBV2, the J call TRBJ2-3; perhaps TRBD2 as D (6 bases). The V and J ends lost 8 bases and 2 bases respectively, with 11 bases between them. The CDR3 totals 13 residues. The germline V gene has CDR1 SNHLY and CDR2 FYNNEI.

This clonotype was detected only a few times. The J gene is TRBJ2-2, the V gene TRBV19; D is unresolved. CDR1 and CDR2 (germline): LNHDA, SQIVND (reference sequence). The ends were cut back, 1 base at V and 2 bases at J, with 8 bases in the middle. The CDR3 runs to 15 residues. The CDR3: CASSIGTANTGELFF. In nucleotides, the CDR3 is TGTGCCAGTAGTATAGGGACGGCAAACACCGGGGAGCTGTTTTTT.

The chain couples TRBV10-3 to TRBJ1-3; D unresolved. V was clipped by 6 bases and J by 0 bases, with 9 bases between them. The CDR3 is 14 amino acids. Per the germline V gene, CDR1 is ENHRY and CDR2 is SYGVKD. This chain's CDR3 is CAIRAGSSGNTIYF. The CDR3 coding sequence is TGTGCCATCAGGGCGGGCTCCTCTGGAAACACCATATATTTT.

This clonotype has more than one count but fewer than ten. The gene calls are TRBV7-9 and TRBJ2-7; D is perhaps TRBD2 (7 bases). CDR3 length equals 14 residues. CDR1 SEHNR and CDR2 FQNEAQ come from the germline V gene (reference sequence). Trimming took off 0 bases at V and 6 bases at J, with 12 bases between the two ends. CDR3 nucleotides: TGTGCCAGCAGCTTAGCCGGGGGGCGGGTCGAGCAGTACTTC. It translates to CASSLAGGRVEQYF. The variable domain in full, completed from reference TRBV7-9 and TRBJ2-7, reads DTGVSQNPRHKITKRGQNVTFRCDPISEHNRLYWYRQTLGQGPEFLTYFQNEAQLEKSRLLSDRFSAERPKGSFSTLEIQRTEQGDSAMYLCASSLAGGRVEQYFGPGTRLTVT.

This clonotype was counted many times. V gene TRBV7-2 combines with J gene TRBJ2-2, with a weak D call TRBD1 (6 bases). Between the trimmed V and J ends, which lost 5 bases and 3 bases, there was a span of 19 bases. This CDR3 region has 17 residues. Germline loops: CDR1 SGHTA, CDR2 FQGNSA. CDR3 in amino acids: CASSKRQAASYTGELFF. CDR3 in DNA: TGTGCCAGCAGCAAAAGACAGGCCGCGTCGTACACCGGGGAGCTGTTTTTT.

The chain couples TRBV29-1 to TRBJ2-1, with TRBD2 as a possible D gene (5 bases). The germline V and J ends were trimmed by 8 bases and 9 bases, with 20 bases remaining between them. Per germline, CDR1 SQVTM and CDR2 ANQGSEA. The CDR3 runs 13 residues. The CDR3 DNA reads as TGCAGCATAGGGAACGGAGGCGGTACTGAGCAGTTCTTC. Translating gives CSIGNGGGTEQFF.

This clonotype occurred a few times. This sequence joins TRBV15 and TRBJ2-1; D gene unclear. Germline lookup yields CDR1 LNHNV and CDR2 YYDKDF (reference sequence). This CDR3 comprises 15 residues. V lost 1 base and J 0 bases, leaving 7 bases between the germline ends. The CDR3: CATSRGGGSYNEQFF. CDR3 DNA: TGTGCCACCAGCAGAGGCGGCGGCTCCTACAATGAGCAGTTCTTC.

The V call is TRBV27, the J call TRBJ2-7; 9 nucleotides agree with TRBD1. The V and J ends lost 4 bases and 6 bases, in that order; junction bases with no gene match: 13. Germline CDR1 reads MNHEY; CDR2 reads SMNVEV (reference sequence). This CDR3 spans 16 amino acids. CDR3 bases: TGTGCCAGCAGTTCCCCGACCCGGGACAGGGTAAGCGAGCAGTACTTC. Its protein is CASSSPTRDRVSEQYF.

The CDR3 protein is CASSDRSGQPQHF. The CDR3 DNA is TGTGCCAGCAGCGACAGGTCCGGGCAGCCCCAGCATTTT. The chain couples TRBV7-2 to TRBJ1-5; D may be TRBD1 (6 bases). V lost 5 bases and J 7 bases, leaving 12 bases between the germline ends. The germline gives CDR1 SGHTA, CDR2 FQGNSA. There are 13 residues in the CDR3. The full variable domain, with the rest looked up from reference TRBV7-2 and TRBJ1-5, is GAGVSQSPSNKVTEKGKDVELRCDPISGHTALYWYRQSLGQGLEFLIYFQGNSAPDKSGLPSDRFSAERTGGSVSTLTIQRTQQEDSAVYLCASSDRSGQPQHFGDGTRLSIL.

This clonotype was observed a few times. The V call is TRBV6-2 or TRBV6-3, the J call TRBJ2-1; D may be TRBD1 (6 bases). The germline V and J ends were trimmed by 2 bases and 2 bases, with 10 bases remaining between them. The CDR3 spans 15 residues. The germline V gene has CDR1 MNHEY and CDR2 SVGEGT. The CDR3 DNA is TGTGCCAGCAGTTACAGCTCAGGGGCCTACAATGAGCAGTTCTTC. Amino acid sequence: CASSYSSGAYNEQFF.

The gene calls are TRBV7-2 and TRBJ2-3, with D possibly TRBD1 on 6 matching bases. Trimming took off 5 bases at V and 3 bases at J, with 18 bases between the two ends. Germline loops: CDR1 SGHTA, CDR2 FQGNSA. The CDR3 length is 16 residues. The CDR3 spells CASSRRLGAVTDTQYF. CDR3 sequence (DNA): TGTGCCAGCAGCCGACGGTTGGGGGCCGTGACAGATACGCAGTATTTT.

Written as DNA, the CDR3 is TGTGCCAGCAGCCAAGACGGGAGAGGGACGGGGCAGTTCTTC. Its protein product is CASSQDGRGTGQFF. This sequence joins TRBV14 and TRBJ2-1; TRBD2 is a possible D gene (6 bases). V gave up 0 bases and J gave up 12 bases, with 15 bases separating them. Germline V gene sequence: CDR1 SGHDN, CDR2 FVKESK. This CDR3 spans 14 amino acids.

The chain joins TRBV6-1 to TRBJ1-5; D is unclear. CDR3 length: 13 residues. Germline CDR1 and CDR2: MNHNS and SASEGT. V lost 3 bases and J 6 bases, leaving 9 bases between the germline ends. The CDR3 here is CASSEATRQPQHF. In DNA, the CDR3 is TGTGCCAGCAGTGAGGCCACACGTCAGCCCCAGCATTTT.

This clonotype was picked up many times. The V and J genes are TRBV7-2 and TRBJ2-1; the D call may be TRBD1 or TRBD2 (5 bases each). Trimming left V 5 bases short and J 0 bases short, with 11 bases between. CDR1 and CDR2 from the germline V gene are SGHTA and FQGNSA. The CDR3 loop spans 15 amino acids. CDR3 protein: CASSRDVSSYNEQFF. The CDR3, as DNA: TGTGCCAGCAGCCGGGACGTAAGCTCCTACAATGAGCAGTTCTTC.

CDR3 loop: CSARKGQGLYGYTF. The CDR3 coding sequence is TGCAGTGCTAGGAAGGGACAGGGCTTGTATGGCTACACCTTC. This chain joins TRBV20-1 and TRBJ1-2; 9 nucleotides match TRBD1. V trimming: 3 bases; J trimming: 5 bases; junction bases outside the gene matches: 7. The CDR3 is 14 residues long. Germline V gives CDR1 DFQATT, CDR2 SNEGSKA (reference sequence).

The CDR3 region is CASTTQATSNQPQHF. The CDR3 DNA reads as TGTGCCAGTACTACCCAGGCTACTAGCAATCAGCCCCAGCATTTT. The chain joins TRBV19 to TRBJ1-5, with D unresolved. The CDR3 has 15 residues. V was shortened by 7 bases and J by 0 bases, with 13 bases between the two germline ends. The germline CDR1 and CDR2 sequences are LNHDA and SQIVND (reference sequence).

The V call is TRBV6-1, the J call TRBJ1-5; no clear D. Germline V gives CDR1 MNHNS, CDR2 SASEGT. The CDR3 runs to 13 residues. V was cut by 7 bases and J by 1 base, with 8 bases left in between. The CDR3 spells CASTERSNQPQHF. As DNA, the CDR3 is TGTGCCAGCACCGAGAGGAGCAATCAGCCCCAGCATTTT.

The genes are TRBV29-1 and TRBJ2-3; TRBD2 matches at 10 bases. Germline CDR1 reads SQVTM; CDR2 reads ANQGSEA. The CDR3 totals 13 residues. As DNA, the CDR3 is TGCAGTGTTAGCGGGGGGCGAATAGATACGCAGTATTTT. As protein: CSVSGGRIDTQYF.

At least ten counts were recorded for this clonotype. The V gene is TRBV7-9, the J gene TRBJ2-7; D perhaps matches TRBD1 (5 bases). CDR1 is SEHNR and CDR2 is FQNEAQ in the germline V gene (reference sequence). This CDR3 comprises 15 residues. V was trimmed by 1 base and J by 5 bases, leaving 15 bases between them. This CDR3 reads CASSLGLAGFNEQYF. CDR3 coding DNA: TGTGCCAGCAGCTTAGGGTTAGCAGGGTTCAACGAGCAGTACTTC.

This clonotype was counted many times. This chain joins TRBV5-6 and TRBJ2-3; the match to TRBD1 covers 10 bases. The CDR3 is 14 amino acids. Looked up from germline, CDR1 is SGHDT and CDR2 is YYEEEE. Trimming removed 4 bases from V and 2 bases from J; junction bases left unmatched: 1. CDR3 coding DNA: TGTGCCAGCAGCCGACAGGGGGCCACAGATACGCAGTATTTT. Its protein is CASSRQGATDTQYF. Full variable domain (outside the CDR3, taken from reference TRBV5-6 and TRBJ2-3): DAGVTQSPTHLIKTRGQQVTLRCSPKSGHDTVSWYQQALGQGPQFIFQYYEEEERQRGNFPDRFSGHQFPNYSSELNVNALLLGDSALYLCASSRQGATDTQYFGPGTRLTVL.

This clonotype was found once. V and J are TRBV6-6 and TRBJ2-7, with 9 bases aligning to TRBD1. Germline lookup yields CDR1 MNHNY and CDR2 SVGAGI (reference sequence). The CDR3 runs 16 residues. Losses at the gene ends were 1 base for V and 1 base for J; bases not matched to a gene: 5. In nucleotides, the CDR3 is TGTGCCAGCAGTTACTGGGGACAGGGTGGATCCTACGAGCAGTACTTC. This sequence encodes CASSYWGQGGSYEQYF.

The V and J genes are TRBV6-6 and TRBJ2-5; 8 bases agree with TRBD1. The V gene's germline CDR1 is MNHNY and CDR2 SVGAGI (reference sequence). This CDR3 region has 15 residues. Trimming took 2 bases from V and 2 from J; bases not matched to a gene: 4. The CDR3 loop is CASSYKQGGQETQYF. CDR3 DNA sequence: TGTGCCAGCAGTTACAAACAGGGGGGACAAGAGACCCAGTACTTC.

This chain uses TRBV28 with TRBJ2-7, with no clear D. The V and J ends lost 6 bases and 2 bases respectively, with 5 bases between them. Germline lookup yields CDR1 MDHEN and CDR2 SYDVKM. CDR3 size: 11 residues. CDR3 nucleotide sequence: TGTGCCAGCAGGCAGGCCTACGAGCAGTACTTC. This codes for CASRQAYEQYF.